These 21 T cell receptor beta chains were all obtained from the same sample, sequenced in a study of blood T cell repertoires in COVID-19 (dated by TCRdb to the early 2020s). The library was generated by the immunoSEQ multiplex PCR assay. In TCRdb, the immuneACCESS table is reduced to in-frame sequences with V and J assigned. These tables do not hold every clone; where another copy was compared, an unresolved V gene accounts for under half, and the others remain unexplained. For this sample there are fewer than 45,000 clones; over 80% appear just once. The ten largest clones take up around 14% of the sample. The sample consisted of peripheral blood. Source of these receptors: a human donor in a cohort sampled during active COVID-19.

The sample holds a few counts of this clone. The chain's CDR3 is CASSQEGQGEPHYEQYF. CDR3 nucleotide sequence: TGCGCCAGCAGCCAAGAGGGACAGGGGGAACCACACTACGAGCAGTACTTC. This rearrangement joins TRBV4-3 to TRBJ2-7, with TRBD1 matching 11 bases. V was clipped by 0 bases and J by 3 bases; unmatched bases: 7. Germline V gives CDR1 LGHNA, CDR2 YSLEER. The length of the CDR3 is 17 residues.

This chain uses TRBV6-1 with TRBJ1-5; D may be TRBD1 (5 bases). Germline V gene sequence: CDR1 MNHNS, CDR2 SASEGT. The ends were cut back, 2 bases at V and 1 base at J, with 9 bases in the middle. This CDR3 contains 15 residues. The CDR3 reads CASSETGTSNQPQHF. CDR3 nucleotide sequence: TGTGCCAGCAGTGAAACAGGTACCAGCAATCAGCCCCAGCATTTT.

The chain recombines TRBV12-5 with TRBJ1-2; the match to TRBD1 covers 7 bases. CDR3 length equals 17 residues. V lost 6 bases and J lost 6; bases outside the gene matches: 19. CDR1 LGHNT and CDR2 FRNRAP come from the germline V gene. For the CDR3, the DNA is TGTGCTAGTGGCTTCCCCACCCCCCTACAGGGGAGTCATGGCTACACCTTC. Encoded protein: CASGFPTPLQGSHGYTF.

The chain joins TRBV5-1 to TRBJ1-6; the D is unclear. Trimming took 0 bases from V and 0 from J, leaving 7 bases between them. Per the germline V gene, CDR1 is SGHRS and CDR2 is YFSETQ. The CDR3 covers 16 residues. The DNA of the CDR3 is TGCGCCAGCAGCTTGGATGGCTCCTCCTATAATTCACCCCTCCACTTT. Protein product: CASSLDGSSYNSPLHF.

Sample share makes this clone large (0.1 to 1%). The rearrangement uses TRBV3-1 (or the pseudogene TRBV3-2) and TRBJ2-7; TRBD1 matches at 9 bases. This CDR3 has 16 residues. The germline V gene encodes CDR1 LGHDT and CDR2 YNNKEL (reference sequence). V gave up 1 base and J gave up 3 bases; unmatched junction bases: 7. In DNA, the CDR3 is TGTGCCAGCAGCCAAGGGGCCAGGACAGGGGTCTACGAGCAGTACTTC. Its translation: CASSQGARTGVYEQYF.

The chain recombines TRBV6-5 with TRBJ2-7; D gene unclear. The V end lost 5 bases, the J end lost 3 bases, and 17 bases lay between the germline ends. This CDR3 has 15 amino acids. From germline, CDR1 is MNHEY and CDR2 SVGAGI. The CDR3 DNA follows: TGTGCCAGCAGTCCCACCCCTAGACCTTACTACGAGCAGTACTTC. Amino acids: CASSPTPRPYYEQYF.

The chain carries TRBV2 and TRBJ1-1; tentatively, D is TRBD1 (6 bases). Trimming took off 6 bases at V and 0 bases at J, with 8 bases between the two ends. The CDR3 totals 13 residues. Germline V gene data show CDR1 as SNHLY and CDR2 as FYNNEI. The CDR3 DNA sequence: TGTGCCAGCAGCACAGGGCTGAACACTGAAGCTTTCTTT. It is translated as CASSTGLNTEAFF.

V is TRBV9 and J is TRBJ1-4, with unresolved D. CDR1 and CDR2 from the germline V gene are SGDLS and YYNGEE. Trimming took off 0 bases at V and 7 bases at J, with 13 bases between the two ends. This CDR3 region has 15 residues. CDR3 in amino acids: CASSVEEAPVEKLFF. The CDR3 nucleotides read TGTGCCAGCAGCGTAGAAGAGGCGCCGGTTGAAAAACTGTTTTTT.

The chain joins TRBV5-1 to TRBJ2-5, with 8 nucleotides matching TRBD2. From germline, CDR1 is SGHRS and CDR2 YFSETQ. V gave up 4 bases and J gave up 5 bases; unmatched junction bases: 7. There are 14 residues in the CDR3. The CDR3 protein is CASSPEGGGETQYF. CDR3 bases: TGCGCCAGCAGCCCGGAGGGCGGGGGGGAGACCCAGTACTTC.

This chain connects TRBV5-1 to TRBJ1-4; 8 nucleotides align to TRBD1. V lost 0 bases to trimming and J lost 4 bases; unmatched junction nucleotides: 5. The CDR3 sequence is 16 residues long. Germline V gives CDR1 SGHRS, CDR2 YFSETQ. In DNA, the CDR3 is TGCGCCAGCAGCTTGGAGGGAGACAGGGGTAATGAAAAACTGTTTTTT. Translated: CASSLEGDRGNEKLFF.

The gene calls are TRBV14 and TRBJ2-1; 11 nucleotides match TRBD2. CDR3 length equals 16 residues. V was clipped by 8 bases and J by 6 bases; unmatched bases: 12. Germline CDR1 and CDR2: SGHDN and FVKESK. The CDR3 nucleotides are TGTGCCAGCTCCACTCTAGCGGGGGGAGGCGCCAATGAGCAGTTCTTC. This sequence encodes CASSTLAGGGANEQFF.

J is TRBJ2-3 and V is TRBV20-1; no firm D call. The V gene's germline CDR1 is DFQATT and CDR2 SNEGSKA (reference sequence). The CDR3 covers 11 residues. V shed 7 bases and J shed 6 bases, with 11 bases lying between them. The CDR3 sequence: CSGPLGDTQYF. CDR3 nucleotides: TGCAGTGGCCCCCTCGGGGATACGCAGTATTTT.

V usage is TRBV7-8 and J usage is TRBJ1-6; D may be TRBD1 (6 bases). The CDR3 extends over 14 amino acids. Germline CDR1 is SGHVS and CDR2 is FQNEAQ. Trimming took 1 base from V and 7 from J, leaving 8 bases between them. The CDR3 DNA is TGTGCCAGCAGCTTAGTCAGGGGCAATTCACCCCTCCACTTT. Translation gives CASSLVRGNSPLHF.

The J gene is TRBJ2-3, the V gene TRBV5-1; 8 positions match TRBD2. Unmatched junction bases numbered 4, after V lost 1 base and J lost 6 bases. Germline lookup yields CDR1 SGHRS and CDR2 YFSETQ. The CDR3 is 14 residues long. The CDR3 coding sequence is TGCGCCAGCAGCTTGAACGGGGGGGCGGATACGCAGTATTTT. This translates into CASSLNGGADTQYF.

The chain carries TRBV5-4 and TRBJ2-3; 9 positions agree with TRBD2. Trimming removed 0 bases from V and 5 bases from J; junction bases left unmatched: 10. The CDR3 contains 17 residues. Germline assignment: CDR1 SGHNT and CDR2 YYREEE (reference sequence). In nucleotides, the CDR3 is TGTGCCAGCAGCTTGGATTTTAGCGGGGGTGGGGAAGATACGCAGTATTTT. Residues: CASSLDFSGGGEDTQYF. Combining the CDR3 with reference TRBV5-4 and TRBJ2-3 gives the whole variable domain ETGVTQSPTHLIKTRGQQVTLRCSSQSGHNTVSWYQQALGQGPQFIFQYYREEENGRGNFPPRFSGLQFPNYSSELNVNALELDDSALYLCASSLDFSGGGEDTQYFGPGTRLTVL.

The J gene is TRBJ2-1, the V gene TRBV5-1; D remains ambiguous. The germline gives CDR1 SGHRS, CDR2 YFSETQ. With 0 bases removed from V and 8 bases from J, the gap between germline ends came to 9 bases. This CDR3 is built from 13 residues. The CDR3 is CASSLGQVDEQFF. For the CDR3, the DNA is TGCGCCAGCAGCTTGGGCCAGGTTGATGAGCAGTTCTTC.

This clone was recorded only once. This chain joins TRBV18 and TRBJ1-3; 7 bases align to TRBD1. Germline CDR1 KGHSH, CDR2 LQKENI. The CDR3 length is 14 residues. With V trimmed by 3 bases and J by 4 bases, 3 bases remained unmatched. CDR3 protein: CASSPWTGGNTIYF. The DNA for the CDR3 is TGTGCCAGCTCACCCTGGACAGGCGGAAACACCATATATTTT.

Here the CDR3 DNA reads TGTGCCAGCAGCTTAGATAATGTAGGGGGGGGATCACCCCTCCACTTT. Its protein product is CASSLDNVGGGSPLHF. The rearrangement uses TRBV11-2 and TRBJ1-6; TRBD1 might be the D (6 bases). CDR3 length equals 16 residues. Trimming shortened V by 0 bases and J by 10 bases, and 16 bases separated the two germline ends. Germline loops: CDR1 SGHAT, CDR2 FQNNGV.

The rearrangement links TRBV30 to TRBJ2-5, with 10 bases that match TRBD2. The germline V gene encodes CDR1 GTSNPN and CDR2 SVGIG (reference sequence). CDR3 size: 14 residues. Trimming at V came to 3 bases and at J to 5 bases, leaving 6 bases not matched to a gene. In DNA, the CDR3 is TGTGCCTGGAGATCAGCGGGGGGGCAGGAGACCCAGTACTTC. Its protein product is CAWRSAGGQETQYF.

This clone turned up a few times. The CDR3 DNA sequence: TGTGCCAGCAGCCAAGAAGTAGCGGATTGGTCACCCCTCCACTTT. Its translation: CASSQEVADWSPLHF. The V call is TRBV14, the J call TRBJ1-6, with no clear D. CDR1 and CDR2 (germline): SGHDN, FVKESK. CDR3 size: 15 residues. V gave up 0 bases and J gave up 10 bases, with 13 bases separating them.

This chain connects TRBV6-6 to TRBJ1-5, with 10 bases identical to TRBD1. Germline V gene sequence: CDR1 MNHNY, CDR2 SVGAGI (reference sequence). This CDR3 comprises 15 residues. The trim removed 5 bases at V and 7 bases at J, leaving 8 bases unmatched. The DNA of the CDR3 is TGTGCCAGCAGTATCCGGGACAGGGGAGGCCAGCCCCAGCATTTT. Translated: CASSIRDRGGQPQHF.